The 20 T cell receptor beta chains in this list originate from one sample, sequenced in a study of T cell repertoires in cytomegalovirus infection. One entry per CDR3 protein, called by TCRdb with MiXCR from the reads. The sample gives nearly 650,000 distinct CDR3 sequences, roughly 26% of which show up once; around 8% is in the top ten. The sequenced sample was CD8+ T cells from PBMCs. All receptors derive from a human donor in good health (CMV status not recorded). Some clones in this sample may be carry-over from other donors' samples.

This clonotype was observed a handful of times. The chain has TRBV2 and TRBJ2-3, with 13 positions matching TRBD2. Germline V gene sequence: CDR1 SNHLY, CDR2 FYNNEI. The CDR3 extends over 14 amino acids. J lost 2 bases, V lost 10 bases, and 3 bases had no gene match. The CDR3 DNA follows: TGTGCCATCGGACTAGCGGGGGACACAGATACGCAGTATTTT. Translating gives CAIGLAGDTDTQYF. Variable domain in full (rest from reference TRBV2 and TRBJ2-3): EPEVTQTPSHQVTQMGQEVILRCVPISNHLYFYWYRQILGQKVEFLVSFYNNEISEKSEIFDDQFSVERPDGSNFTLKIRSTKLEDSAMYFCAIGLAGDTDTQYFGPGTRLTVL.

In its sample, this clonotype was seen many times. The chain employs TRBV7-2 and TRBJ2-1, with D possibly TRBD2 on 6 matching bases. Germline loops: CDR1 SGHTA, CDR2 FQGNSA. The CDR3 spans 12 residues. Trimming cost V 6 bases and J 4 bases, with 7 bases left between them. The CDR3 loop is CASSREYNEQFF. The CDR3 DNA sequence: TGTGCCAGCAGTCGGGAGTACAATGAGCAGTTCTTC.

This rearrangement joins TRBV7-2 to TRBJ2-7; unclear D gene. The CDR3 sequence is 13 residues long. Germline CDR1 reads SGHTA; CDR2 reads FQGNSA. The V end lost 4 bases, the J end lost 5 bases, and 12 bases lay between the germline ends. CDR3 protein: CASSYVDGNEQYF. As DNA, the CDR3 is TGTGCCAGCAGCTACGTGGACGGAAACGAGCAGTACTTC.

The V gene is TRBV28, the J gene TRBJ2-4; the D call may be TRBD1 or TRBD2 (5 bases each). The germline V gene encodes CDR1 MDHEN and CDR2 SYDVKM. V was clipped by 6 bases and J by 8 bases, with 20 bases between them. There are 15 residues in the CDR3. The DNA of the CDR3 is TGTGCCAGCAGCCGGGACCCGACGGGAAGGGACATTCAGTACTTC. Its protein product is CASSRDPTGRDIQYF.

As to this clonotype: With a much larger clone just one base away, this may be a read error. The V gene is TRBV7-6, the J gene TRBJ2-7; unclear D gene. This CDR3 comprises 13 residues. Germline lookup yields CDR1 SGHVS and CDR2 FNYEAQ. Trimming left V 5 bases short and J 4 bases short, with 12 bases between. CDR3 DNA: TGTGCCAGCAGCATAGACCCGGAGTACGAGCAGTACGTC. This codes for CASSIDPEYEQYV.

This clonotype was seen a handful of times. This rearrangement joins TRBV27 to TRBJ2-2; TRBD1 might be the D (5 bases). Germline assignment: CDR1 MNHEY and CDR2 SMNVEV (reference sequence). The CDR3 totals 13 residues. V lost 6 bases, J lost 6 bases, and 11 bases lay in between. In nucleotides, the CDR3 is TGTGCCAGCAGGGTATTGGGGCCCGGGGAGCTGTTTTTT. Amino acids: CASRVLGPGELFF.

This clonotype appeared a few times. This CDR3 is CASSQEDSSGANVLTF. CDR3 DNA sequence: TGTGCCAGCAGCCAAGAGGATTCCTCTGGGGCCAACGTCCTGACTTTC. The chain combines TRBV14 with TRBJ2-6; D remains ambiguous. The CDR3 is 16 residues long. V lost 0 bases and J 0 bases, leaving 6 bases between the germline ends. Germline CDR1 is SGHDN and CDR2 is FVKESK.

The sample holds many counts of this clonotype. The genes are TRBV7-9 and TRBJ1-4; D perhaps matches TRBD1 (5 bases). This CDR3 has 12 residues. V dropped 4 bases and J dropped 12 bases, with 12 bases sitting between them. Germline V CDR1 and CDR2: SEHNR, FQNEAQ (reference sequence). CDR3 DNA sequence: TGTGCCAGCAGCTACTCCGGGACCGAACTGTTTTTT. Its protein product is CASSYSGTELFF.

This chain uses TRBV5-1 with TRBJ1-1; a possible D gene is TRBD1 (5 bases). The V gene's germline CDR1 is SGHRS and CDR2 YFSETQ. The V gene lost 4 bases and the J gene lost 1 base, with 17 bases spanning the gap. The CDR3 totals 16 residues. CDR3 region: CASSHPAGTGNTEAFF. The CDR3 region has the DNA TGCGCCAGCAGCCATCCAGCCGGGACTGGGAACACTGAAGCTTTCTTT.

About this clonotype: No conserved phenylalanine or tryptophan is present at the end of the CDR3, so a read error is the likely explanation. The CDR3, as DNA: TGTGCCAGCAGCTTGCCCGAAACCTACAATGAGCAGTTCCTC. Protein: CASSLPETYNEQFL. The V call is TRBV7-4, the J call TRBJ2-1; no clear D. CDR3 length equals 14 residues. Germline V CDR1 and CDR2: SGHVT, SQSDAQ. Deletions cut 3 bases from V and 2 bases from J, with 8 bases between.

This clonotype has a handful of counts. V is TRBV4-2 and J is TRBJ1-4, with a weak D call TRBD1 (5 bases). The V end was cut by 1 base, the J end by 2 bases, with 11 bases between. This CDR3 comprises 16 residues. The germline CDR1 and CDR2 sequences are LGHNA and YNFKEQ. CDR3 in DNA: TGTGCCAGCAGCCAAGGTATAGGGGAGACTAATGAAAAACTGTTTTTT. Encoded protein: CASSQGIGETNEKLFF.

With respect to this clonotype: At one boundary the junction diverges from the germline segment, which might be a read error. The chain has TRBV6-2 or TRBV6-3 and TRBJ2-7; tentatively, D is TRBD2 (6 bases). CDR1 and CDR2 from the germline V gene are MNHEY and SVGEGT. The CDR3 has 15 amino acids. CDR3 coding DNA: TGTACCAGCACCACGGTGGGGGACTCCCCCTACGAGCAGTACTTC. It is translated as CTSTTVGDSPYEQYF.

This clonotype came up many times. This chain uses TRBV7-9 with TRBJ2-7, with D tentatively TRBD1 (6 bases). The V gene's germline CDR1 is SEHNR and CDR2 FQNEAQ (reference sequence). The CDR3 consists of 13 residues. Trimming took 5 bases from V and 3 from J, leaving 11 bases between them. CDR3 DNA sequence: TGTGCCAGCAGCCGACGACAGGACTACGAGCAGTACTTC. Translating it yields CASSRRQDYEQYF.

The chain links TRBV14 to TRBJ2-7; 9 positions agree with TRBD1. V lost 4 bases to trimming and J lost 5 bases; unmatched junction nucleotides: 6. This CDR3 comprises 14 residues. Germline-derived CDR1 and CDR2 are SGHDN and FVKESK. CDR3 sequence: CASSRGQGKDEQYF. The CDR3 region has the DNA TGTGCCAGCAGCCGGGGACAGGGCAAGGACGAGCAGTACTTC. The whole variable domain, remainder taken from reference TRBV14 and TRBJ2-7, is EAGVTQFPSHSVIEKGQTVTLRCDPISGHDNLYWYRRVMGKEIKFLLHFVKESKQDESGMPNNRFLAERTGGTYSTLKVQPAELEDSGVYFCASSRGQGKDEQYFGPGTRLTVT.

The V call is TRBV19, the J call TRBJ2-1; TRBD1 matches at 7 bases. Germline CDR1 is LNHDA and CDR2 is SQIVND (reference sequence). The CDR3 contains 14 residues. With 7 bases clipped from V and 2 bases from J, the junction kept 5 bases outside the gene matches. For the CDR3, the DNA is TGTGCCAGTACCCCGGGACAGACCTACAATGAGCAGTTCTTC. Its protein is CASTPGQTYNEQFF.

The gene calls are TRBV19 and TRBJ2-1, with D perhaps matching TRBD1 (6 bases). This CDR3 contains 17 residues. The V end was cut by 1 base, the J end by 2 bases, with 15 bases between. The germline gives CDR1 LNHDA, CDR2 SQIVND (reference sequence). CDR3 in amino acids: CASSIGQTGSTYNEQFF. Written as DNA, the CDR3 is TGTGCCAGTAGTATAGGGCAAACAGGGTCGACCTACAATGAGCAGTTCTTC.

This clonotype was counted many times. This rearrangement joins TRBV7-2 to TRBJ2-7; 7 bases line up with TRBD1. The CDR3 has 15 residues. Germline CDR1 SGHTA, CDR2 FQGNSA. Trimming cost V 4 bases and J 2 bases; bases outside gene matches: 8. CDR3 protein: CASSSGQVVTYEQYV. DNA of the CDR3: TGTGCCAGCAGCTCAGGACAGGTCGTCACCTACGAGCAGTACGTC.

In this sample, this clonotype turned up a few times. The gene calls are TRBV6-5 and TRBJ1-1; 8 nucleotides agree with TRBD1. Per the germline V gene, CDR1 is MNHEY and CDR2 is SVGAGI. Germline trimming cut 2 bases from V and 1 base from J; bases unmatched to any gene: 3. The CDR3 consists of 15 residues. CDR3 region: CASSYGGTGNTEAFF. Written as DNA, the CDR3 is TGTGCCAGCAGTTACGGAGGGACAGGGAACACTGAAGCTTTCTTT.

V and J are TRBV6-5 and TRBJ1-3, with TRBD1 matching 7 bases. J lost 2 bases, V lost 7 bases, and 2 bases had no gene match. The CDR3 length is 13 residues. From germline, CDR1 is MNHEY and CDR2 SVGAGI. The CDR3 DNA is TGTGCCAGCAACGACAGGGCTGGAAACACCATATATTTT. This sequence encodes CASNDRAGNTIYF.

Ten or more counts support this clonotype. V gene TRBV7-2 combines with J gene TRBJ2-3; 8 bases fit TRBD2. The CDR3 consists of 14 residues. The germline V gene has CDR1 SGHTA and CDR2 FQGNSA. Losses at the gene ends were 6 bases for V and 6 bases for J; bases not matched to a gene: 8. CDR3 region: CASSNRGGRDTQYF. The CDR3 bases are TGTGCCAGCAGTAACCGCGGGGGGCGGGATACGCAGTATTTT.